The 13 T cell receptor beta chains given below trace back to one sample, sequenced in a study of neoadjuvant anti-PD-1 for oral cavity cancer. Profiling relied on immunoSEQ multiplex PCR, and the TCRdb table lists in-frame clones only, not all of them. The sample has just over 65,000 clones, about 88% seen once. The time point is: after neoadjuvant nivolumab, at surgical resection. This specimen consisted of PBMCs, obtained after nivolumab (anti-PD-1) treatment. The receptors come from a person aged 40 to 85 with oral cavity squamous cell carcinoma.

The V and J genes are TRBV6-4 and TRBJ2-6, with a weak D call TRBD1 (6 bases). The germline V and J ends were trimmed by 2 bases and 1 base, with 6 bases remaining between them. This CDR3 has 15 residues. Germline-derived CDR1 and CDR2 are MRHNA and SNTAGT. Written as DNA, the CDR3 is TGTGCCAGCAGTGACACAGGGTCTGGGGCCAACGTCCTGACTTTC. It encodes CASSDTGSGANVLTF.

The gene calls are TRBV2 and TRBJ2-3, with D unresolved. V shed 0 bases and J shed 1 base, with 11 bases lying between them. Per the germline V gene, CDR1 is SNHLY and CDR2 is FYNNEI. The CDR3 spans 16 residues. The CDR3 is CASSEATVAGTDTQYF. The DNA for the CDR3 is TGTGCCAGCAGTGAAGCGACCGTTGCGGGCACAGATACGCAGTATTTT.

This chain joins TRBV19 and TRBJ1-2; possibly TRBD1 for D (5 bases). The CDR3 consists of 15 residues. CDR1 LNHDA and CDR2 SQIVND come from the germline V gene (reference sequence). Trimming removed 3 bases at V and 4 bases at J, with 15 bases between. The CDR3 region is CASSIPGYGTYGYTF. DNA for the CDR3: TGTGCCAGTAGTATCCCAGGTTATGGGACCTATGGCTACACCTTC.

The chain is built from TRBV6-5 and TRBJ2-7; maybe TRBD2 (6 bases). Germline-derived CDR1 and CDR2 are MNHEY and SVGAGI. The CDR3 runs 16 residues. Trimming pared 0 bases from V and 4 bases from J, leaving 16 bases between. In DNA, the CDR3 is TGTGCCAGCAGTTACTCACTGACTAGGCGCTTATACGAGCAGTACTTC. Residues: CASSYSLTRRLYEQYF.

The chain has TRBV27 and TRBJ1-1; 11 nucleotides agree with TRBD1. This CDR3 has 16 residues. Per germline, CDR1 MNHEY and CDR2 SMNVEV (reference sequence). The V gene end was trimmed by 6 bases and the J gene end by 6 bases; junction bases not matched to a gene: 12. The CDR3 coding sequence is TGTGCCAGCAGCCCCGGACAGGGGGCTTGGCAAGCTGAAGCTTTCTTT. Encoded protein: CASSPGQGAWQAEAFF.

The chain joins TRBV19 to TRBJ1-1; 7 bases match TRBD1. CDR1 and CDR2 from the germline V gene are LNHDA and SQIVND (reference sequence). The CDR3 extends over 14 amino acids. The trim removed 6 bases at V and 1 base at J, leaving 5 bases unmatched. This CDR3 is CASSDRATNTEAFF. The CDR3 coding sequence is TGTGCCAGTAGCGACAGGGCTACGAACACTGAAGCTTTCTTT.

This chain joins TRBV6-5 and TRBJ1-5; D is unresolved. This CDR3 is 14 amino acids long. Trimming took 6 bases from V and 3 from J, leaving 12 bases between them. CDR1 and CDR2 from the germline V gene are MNHEY and SVGAGI. CDR3 in amino acids: CASSLTFSNQPQHF. CDR3 DNA: TGTGCCAGCAGCCTGACATTTTCCAATCAGCCCCAGCATTTT.

The chain carries TRBV6-4 and TRBJ2-7; 9 bases match TRBD2. CDR1 and CDR2 from the germline V gene are MRHNA and SNTAGT. V lost 4 bases to trimming and J lost 3 bases; unmatched junction nucleotides: 7. There are 15 residues in the CDR3. The CDR3 nucleotides read TGTGCCAGCAGTGTCTGCGGGAGGGAGAACTACGAGCAGTACTTC. Protein product: CASSVCGRENYEQYF.

This chain joins TRBV15 and TRBJ1-5; D is ambiguous. Trimming cost V 1 base and J 4 bases, with 11 bases left between them. There are 15 residues in the CDR3. Per the germline V gene, CDR1 is LNHNV and CDR2 is YYDKDF (reference sequence). CDR3 nucleotide sequence: TGTGCCACCAGCAGAGCCAGGTTACTAAATCAGCCCCAGCATTTT. Translation: CATSRARLLNQPQHF.

The chain employs TRBV10-3 and TRBJ1-2; D not resolved. CDR1 ENHRY and CDR2 SYGVKD come from the germline V gene. V was trimmed by 6 bases and J by 5 bases, leaving 19 bases between them. The CDR3 is 15 residues long. The CDR3 DNA reads TGTGCCATCAGCGCAATTGACACTAACACGTATGGCTACACCTTC. This encodes CAISAIDTNTYGYTF.

The chain recombines TRBV5-1 with TRBJ2-7; TRBD2 matches 14 bases. Germline values: CDR1 SGHRS, CDR2 YFSETQ. Germline trimming cut 1 base from V and 5 bases from J; bases unmatched to any gene: 2. The CDR3 runs 15 residues. For the CDR3, the DNA is TGCGCCAGCAGCTTGAGGGGACTAGCGGGAGACGAGCAGTACTTC. This encodes CASSLRGLAGDEQYF.

V gene TRBV9 combines with J gene TRBJ2-1; maybe TRBD2 (6 bases). Deletions cut 2 bases from V and 2 bases from J, with 11 bases between. The germline V gene has CDR1 SGDLS and CDR2 YYNGEE. The CDR3 is 15 amino acids. The CDR3 DNA reads TGTGCCAGCAGCGTGGCCGGGAGTGCCTACAATGAGCAGTTCTTC. This translates into CASSVAGSAYNEQFF.

The chain joins TRBV30 to TRBJ1-1, with 9 bases that match TRBD1. The CDR3 runs to 15 residues. V lost 0 bases, J lost 10 bases, and 12 bases stayed unmatched. Germline assignment: CDR1 GTSNPN and CDR2 SVGIG (reference sequence). The DNA of the CDR3 is TGTGCCTGGAGTGTACGCCGGGACAGGGATGAACGAGCTTTCTTT. Protein: CAWSVRRDRDERAFF.